These 30 T cell receptor beta chains came from one sample sequenced in a study of Graves' ophthalmopathy and Graves' hyperthyroidism. The authors amplified TCR beta CDR3 regions, and they did so from RNA transcripts for repertoire sequencing. HTBI-primed RT-PCR formed the first round, and a multiplex PCR formed the second. TCRdb re-derived calls from the multiplex PCR reads in MiXCR, one entry per CDR3 protein. The data hold around 1.1 million distinct CDR3 sequences, with about 35% observed a single time. Sequenced input: peripheral blood or thyroid tissue (not recorded which). Receptor source: an adult man with Graves' hyperthyroidism.

This clonotype was detected many times. The genes are TRBV29-1 and TRBJ2-6; no clear D. Germline lookup yields CDR1 SQVTM and CDR2 ANQGSEA. The CDR3 is 13 residues long. V lost 3 bases and J 0 bases, leaving 3 bases between the germline ends. CDR3 region: CSVDVSGANVLTF. DNA for the CDR3: TGCAGCGTTGACGTCTCTGGGGCCAACGTCCTGACTTTC.

This clonotype was counted once. The chain couples TRBV2 to TRBJ2-7; D unclear. Germline CDR1 reads SNHLY; CDR2 reads FYNNEI. The ends were cut back, 3 bases at V and 11 bases at J, with 17 bases in the middle. The CDR3 consists of 13 residues. CDR3 sequence (DNA): TGTGCCAGCAGTGAGGGGTTTCTGGGTCGAGAGTACTTC. Its translation: CASSEGFLGREYF.

The chain uses TRBV18 and TRBJ2-5, with TRBD2 identical over 11 bases. Germline CDR1 reads KGHSH; CDR2 reads LQKENI. With V trimmed by 2 bases and J by 5 bases, 10 bases remained unmatched. This CDR3 comprises 17 residues. The chain's CDR3 is CASSPVGLAASGETQYF. CDR3 bases: TGTGCCAGCTCACCAGTGGGACTAGCGGCTTCGGGGGAGACCCAGTACTTC.

This sequence joins TRBV29-1 and TRBJ1-1; TRBD1 matches at 11 bases. This CDR3 contains 12 residues. Trimming cost V 4 bases and J 11 bases; bases outside gene matches: 6. Per germline, CDR1 SQVTM and CDR2 ANQGSEA. The CDR3 coding sequence is TGCAGCGTTGCCCGGACAGGGGGCTTTGCTTTCTTT. It yields the protein CSVARTGGFAFF.

CDR3 loop: CASVEGRTGEGTSGTYEQYF. For the CDR3, the DNA is TGTGCCAGCGTTGAAGGGAGGACAGGGGAGGGGACTAGCGGAACCTACGAGCAGTACTTC. The chain joins TRBV2 to TRBJ2-7; 11 nucleotides match TRBD2. V trimming: 8 bases; J trimming: 2 bases; junction bases outside the gene matches: 23. Germline V gene data show CDR1 as SNHLY and CDR2 as FYNNEI. The CDR3 covers 20 residues.

The V call is TRBV10-2, the J call TRBJ1-5; 9 nucleotides match TRBD1. With V trimmed by 6 bases and J by 2 bases, 8 bases remained unmatched. CDR1 and CDR2 (germline): WSHSY, SAAADI. The CDR3 loop spans 16 amino acids. CDR3 sequence reads: CASSAGTGLGNQPQHF. The CDR3 nucleotides read TGCGCCAGCAGCGCCGGGACAGGGTTAGGCAATCAGCCCCAGCATTTT.

This clonotype has a count of ten or more. The chain joins TRBV5-1 to TRBJ2-7, with no clear D. Germline V gene lookup returns CDR1 SGHRS and CDR2 YFSETQ. The V end was cut by 4 bases, the J end by 3 bases, with 17 bases between. The CDR3 length is 15 residues. This CDR3 reads CASSEGPSLGYEQYF. Written as DNA, the CDR3 is TGCGCCAGCAGCGAAGGACCTTCGTTGGGCTACGAGCAGTACTTC.

This clonotype was seen repeatedly, ten times or more. The rearrangement joins TRBV7-9 to TRBJ2-7, with a possible D match to TRBD2 (6 bases). Germline assignment: CDR1 SEHNR and CDR2 FQNEAQ (reference sequence). The CDR3 runs to 15 residues. V lost 4 bases and J 0 bases, leaving 13 bases between the germline ends. CDR3 sequence: CASSSGRGISYEQYF. The CDR3 DNA sequence: TGTGCCAGCAGCTCAGGCCGGGGGATCTCCTACGAGCAGTACTTC.

This clonotype has just a few counts. With a much larger clone just one base away, this may be a read error. The chain carries TRBV14 and TRBJ1-2; no clear D. Germline lookup yields CDR1 SGHDN and CDR2 FVKESK. Deletions cut 0 bases from V and 4 bases from J, with 12 bases between. This CDR3 spans 15 amino acids. The CDR3 nucleotides read TGTGCCAGCAGCCAAGATATCGGCAGACCCTATGGCTACACCTTC. It codes for CASSQDIGRPYGYTF.

This clonotype was observed at least ten times. A read error may produce the germline difference seen at one junction end. The CDR3 region has the DNA TGTGCCAGCAGTTTAGGGGACAGGTTTTCTGGTCCTCAGCCCCAGCATTTT. Amino acid sequence: CASSLGDRFSGPQPQHF. The gene calls are TRBV7-9 and TRBJ1-5; 8 bases line up with TRBD1. Germline CDR1 is SEHNR and CDR2 is FQNEAQ (reference sequence). This CDR3 has 17 amino acids.

This rearrangement joins TRBV10-3 to TRBJ1-2; 10 positions match TRBD1. The CDR3 runs to 12 residues. V lost 8 bases to trimming and J lost 8 bases; unmatched junction nucleotides: 5. Germline lookup yields CDR1 ENHRY and CDR2 SYGVKD. CDR3 DNA sequence: TGTGCCATCGGACAGGGGGATCGGGGCTACACCTTC. Translating it yields CAIGQGDRGYTF.

This chain connects TRBV7-9 to TRBJ2-7, with a possible D match to TRBD2 (5 bases). Trimming shortened V by 0 bases and J by 7 bases, and 10 bases separated the two germline ends. CDR1 SEHNR and CDR2 FQNEAQ come from the germline V gene (reference sequence). The CDR3 spans 13 residues. The DNA of the CDR3 is TGTGCCAGCAGCTTAGCGGCTAGGAGGGAGCAGTACTTC. Residues: CASSLAARREQYF.

Only a few counts were recorded for this clonotype. The DNA for the CDR3 is TGCGCCAGCAGCCAATACCTCAGCCTCGGTGAAAAACTGTTTTTT. Its translation is CASSQYLSLGEKLFF. The chain couples TRBV4-3 to TRBJ1-4; D is unresolved. Germline assignment: CDR1 LGHNA and CDR2 YSLEER. This CDR3 spans 15 amino acids. V was pared by 2 bases and J by 7 bases, with 14 bases between.

Comment on this clonotype: This clone may be a read error of a much larger clone one base away. The chain recombines TRBV7-6 with TRBJ2-5, with D tentatively TRBD2 (6 bases). Germline CDR1 is SGHVS and CDR2 is FNYEAQ. The ends were cut back, 10 bases at V and 2 bases at J, with 17 bases in the middle. CDR3 length: 14 amino acids. The DNA of the CDR3 is TGTGCCAACACCGACACCGGGACTCAAGAGACCCAGTACTTC. Translated, it gives CANTDTGTQETQYF.

This clonotype was counted once. The chain links TRBV10-3 to TRBJ1-6, with TRBD1 matching over 8 bases. The germline gives CDR1 ENHRY, CDR2 SYGVKD. There are 15 residues in the CDR3. Trimming at V came to 10 bases and at J to 10 bases, leaving 15 bases not matched to a gene. For the CDR3, the DNA is TGTGCCAGCATTTCAACAGGGGGAGGTCACTCACCCCTCCACTTT. Its protein product is CASISTGGGHSPLHF.

The chain couples TRBV18 to TRBJ1-6, with no clear D. From germline, CDR1 is KGHSH and CDR2 LQKENI. Trimming took 1 base from V and 11 from J, leaving 6 bases between them. The CDR3 spans 12 residues. CDR3 DNA sequence: TGTGCCAGCTCACCACAGGGTCCACCCCTCCACTTT. Its translation: CASSPQGPPLHF. The full variable domain, its missing parts supplied by reference TRBV18 and TRBJ1-6, is NAGVMQNPRHLVRRRGQEARLRCSPMKGHSHVYWYRQLPEEGLKFMVYLQKENIIDESGMPKERFSAEFPKEGPSILRIQQVVRGDSAAYFCASSPQGPPLHFGNGTRLTVT.

V usage is TRBV11-2 and J usage is TRBJ2-7; TRBD1 might be the D (5 bases). CDR3 size: 14 residues. The V end lost 0 bases, the J end lost 3 bases, and 9 bases lay between the germline ends. CDR1 is SGHAT, CDR2 FQNNGV, per germline. The CDR3 sequence: CASSLEQGVYEQYF. The CDR3 DNA sequence: TGTGCCAGCAGCTTAGAGCAGGGCGTCTACGAGCAGTACTTC.

This clonotype was recorded at least ten times. The chain joins TRBV15 to TRBJ1-5; D is possibly TRBD1 (5 bases). In germline, CDR1 is LNHNV, CDR2 YYDKDF (reference sequence). There are 13 residues in the CDR3. Trimming cost V 5 bases and J 6 bases, with 11 bases left between them. The CDR3 is CATSWGVGQPQHF. CDR3 bases: TGTGCCACCAGCTGGGGCGTGGGTCAGCCCCAGCATTTT. Filled out from reference TRBV15 and TRBJ1-5, the complete variable domain reads DAMVIQNPRYQVTQFGKPVTLSCSQTLNHNVMYWYQQKSSQAPKLLFHYYDKDFNNEADTPDNFQSRRPNTSFCFLDIRSPGLGDTAMYLCATSWGVGQPQHFGDGTRLSIL.

About this clonotype itself: The DNA is omitted, as the CDR3 cannot be located on it reliably, and the CDR3 follows TCRdb's listing. The V call is TRBV29-1, the J call TRBJ1-1; the D call of TRBD1 is as the table states it, not checked on the DNA. The CDR3 is 14 residues long, counting both termini. Germline values: CDR1 SQVTM, CDR2 ANQGSEA. CDR3 loop: CSVCSGQGGTEAFF.

The genes are TRBV2 and TRBJ1-5; the match to TRBD1 covers 7 bases. Germline CDR1 SNHLY, CDR2 FYNNEI. The CDR3 is 14 residues long. Trimming removed 8 bases from V and 6 bases from J; junction bases left unmatched: 10. This CDR3 reads CASVVGTVGQPQHF. The CDR3 bases are TGTGCCAGCGTTGTCGGGACAGTAGGTCAGCCCCAGCATTTT.

This clonotype was observed at least ten times. The chain has TRBV2 and TRBJ2-7; D is uncertain. This CDR3 has 13 residues. V was pared by 6 bases and J by 1 base, with 10 bases between. Per the germline V gene, CDR1 is SNHLY and CDR2 is FYNNEI. In DNA form, the CDR3 reads TGTGCCAGCAGCGTAGGAGCATCCTACGAGCAGTACTTC. Protein product: CASSVGASYEQYF. Drawing the rest from reference TRBV2 and TRBJ2-7, the complete variable domain is EPEVTQTPSHQVTQMGQEVILRCVPISNHLYFYWYRQILGQKVEFLVSFYNNEISEKSEIFDDQFSVERPDGSNFTLKIRSTKLEDSAMYFCASSVGASYEQYFGPGTRLTVT.

Many counts were recorded for this clonotype. The chain joins TRBV9 to TRBJ1-1, with D possibly TRBD1 on 5 matching bases. This CDR3 is 14 amino acids long. The ends were cut back, 2 bases at V and 2 bases at J, with 10 bases in the middle. CDR1 is SGDLS, CDR2 YYNGEE, per germline. CDR3 sequence reads: CASSVTAINTEAFF. The CDR3 bases are TGTGCCAGCAGCGTGACAGCTATCAACACTGAAGCTTTCTTT.

In this sample, this clonotype turned up many times. The rearrangement uses TRBV5-1 and TRBJ2-7, with 16 bases that match TRBD2. The CDR3 is made up of 16 amino acids. Per germline, CDR1 SGHRS and CDR2 YFSETQ. Trimming removed 4 bases from V and 3 bases from J; junction bases left unmatched: 4. This chain's CDR3 is CASSRGLAGGIYEQYF. The CDR3 bases are TGCGCCAGCAGCCGGGGACTAGCGGGAGGGATCTACGAGCAGTACTTC.

This clonotype was observed many times. The genes are TRBV2 and TRBJ2-2; 7 bases align to TRBD2. This CDR3 has 14 amino acids. The V and J ends lost 6 bases and 1 base, in that order; junction bases with no gene match: 2. CDR1 is SNHLY and CDR2 is FYNNEI in the germline V gene. CDR3: CASRIAGNTGELFF. CDR3 nucleotide sequence: TGTGCCAGCAGGATAGCGGGGAACACCGGGGAGCTGTTTTTT.

A note on this clonotype: The CDR3 end shows no conserved phenylalanine or tryptophan, and so a read error is likely. The DNA for the CDR3 is TGTGCCAGCAGGGGCGGGACCCCCTACGAGCAGTACCTC. It translates to CASRGGTPYEQYL. This chain connects TRBV5-1 to TRBJ2-7; D possibly matches TRBD1 or TRBD2 (6 bases each). The CDR3 contains 13 residues. CDR1 is SGHRS and CDR2 is YFSETQ in the germline V gene.

Ten or more counts support this clonotype. The chain joins TRBV7-9 to TRBJ2-5, with D maybe TRBD1 (5 bases). Trimming took off 4 bases at V and 5 bases at J, with 14 bases between the two ends. Germline-derived CDR1 and CDR2 are SEHNR and FQNEAQ (reference sequence). There are 14 residues in the CDR3. CDR3 bases: TGTGCCAGCAGCTCAACCTCAGGGTGGGAGACCCAGTACTTC. Translation: CASSSTSGWETQYF.

This clonotype has a handful of counts. The chain carries TRBV7-9 and TRBJ1-2; D gene uncertain. V gave up 4 bases and J gave up 0 bases, with 12 bases separating them. CDR1 is SEHNR and CDR2 is FQNEAQ in the germline V gene (reference sequence). The CDR3 totals 15 residues. CDR3 in DNA: TGTGCCAGCAGCTACAAAGGTACCGCTAACTATGGCTACACCTTC. It specifies CASSYKGTANYGYTF.

In this sample, this clonotype turned up once. This chain connects TRBV29-1 to TRBJ1-1, with D hard to call. Germline CDR1 and CDR2: SQVTM and ANQGSEA. Trimming removed 8 bases from V and 3 bases from J, with 10 bases in between. The CDR3 loop spans 11 amino acids. The CDR3 nucleotides read TGCAGCTACACCCGGCACACTGAAGCTTTCTTT. This codes for CSYTRHTEAFF. Combining the CDR3 with reference TRBV29-1 and TRBJ1-1 gives the whole variable domain SAVISQKPSRDICQRGTSLTIQCQVDSQVTMMFWYRQQPGQSLTLIATANQGSEATYESGFVIDKFPISRPNLTFSTLTVSNMSPEDSSIYLCSYTRHTEAFFGQGTRLTVV.

The sample holds many counts of this clonotype. The CDR3 region has the DNA TGTGCCAGCTCGACTACCGAGACTAGGTACGAGCAGTACTTC. Its translation: CASSTTETRYEQYF. The chain has TRBV7-2 and TRBJ2-7; D may be TRBD2 (6 bases). Deletions cut 8 bases from V and 4 bases from J, with 18 bases between. Germline V gene sequence: CDR1 SGHTA, CDR2 FQGNSA. The length of the CDR3 is 14 residues.

Regarding this clonotype: Its ends do not fully match the called genes, so a read error is possible. The rearrangement uses TRBV25-1 and TRBJ1-3, with D hard to call. CDR1 and CDR2 (germline): MGHDK, SYGVNS. CDR3 length equals 16 residues. The CDR3 bases are TGTGCCAGCAGTGGATATCCAGTGGTCCCTGGAAGCACCATATATTTT. It translates to CASSGYPVVPGSTIYF.